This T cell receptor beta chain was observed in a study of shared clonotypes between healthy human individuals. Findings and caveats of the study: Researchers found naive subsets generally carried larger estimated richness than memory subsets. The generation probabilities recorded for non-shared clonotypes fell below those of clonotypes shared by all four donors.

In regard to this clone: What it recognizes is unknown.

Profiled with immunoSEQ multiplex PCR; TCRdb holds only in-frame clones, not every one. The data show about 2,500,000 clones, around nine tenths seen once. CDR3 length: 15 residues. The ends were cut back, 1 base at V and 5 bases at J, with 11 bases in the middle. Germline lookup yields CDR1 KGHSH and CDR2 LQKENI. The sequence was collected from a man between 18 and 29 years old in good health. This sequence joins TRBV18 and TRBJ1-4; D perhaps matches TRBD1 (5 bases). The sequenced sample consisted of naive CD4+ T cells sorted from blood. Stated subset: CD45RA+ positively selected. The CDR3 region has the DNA TGTGCCAGCTCACCACAAAGGGGTTGGAATGAAAAACTGTTTTTT. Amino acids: CASSPQRGWNEKLFF.